This TCR beta chain was profiled in a study of T cell responses to AZD1222 COVID-19 vaccine. Looking at the study overall: Pooled together were second doses at about 4 or about 12 weeks. General study findings and limits: The repertoires were collected only after the peak T cell response. It was only a handful of AZD1222 recipients who were seropositive at baseline. The donor group comprised mostly white British people and more females; the analysis possibly underestimated clonal diversity.

Trimming removed 5 bases at V and 2 bases at J, with 15 bases between. Germline V lookup: CDR1 MNHEY, CDR2 SMNVEV (reference sequence). The CDR3 runs to 15 residues. Points on this clone: The antigen remains undetermined.

Data came from immunoSEQ multiplex PCR; TCRdb stores just in-frame clones and leaves some out. The sample carries more than 100,000 clones, 88% recorded once. Here the sequenced sample was peripheral blood, taken on day 0 of AZD1222 vaccination. The rearrangement joins TRBV27 to TRBJ1-2; the D is unclear. The sequence was collected from an adult in good health. This CDR3 reads CASSASRFANYGYTF. DNA of the CDR3: TGTGCCAGCAGTGCCTCCAGATTCGCCAACTATGGCTACACCTTC.